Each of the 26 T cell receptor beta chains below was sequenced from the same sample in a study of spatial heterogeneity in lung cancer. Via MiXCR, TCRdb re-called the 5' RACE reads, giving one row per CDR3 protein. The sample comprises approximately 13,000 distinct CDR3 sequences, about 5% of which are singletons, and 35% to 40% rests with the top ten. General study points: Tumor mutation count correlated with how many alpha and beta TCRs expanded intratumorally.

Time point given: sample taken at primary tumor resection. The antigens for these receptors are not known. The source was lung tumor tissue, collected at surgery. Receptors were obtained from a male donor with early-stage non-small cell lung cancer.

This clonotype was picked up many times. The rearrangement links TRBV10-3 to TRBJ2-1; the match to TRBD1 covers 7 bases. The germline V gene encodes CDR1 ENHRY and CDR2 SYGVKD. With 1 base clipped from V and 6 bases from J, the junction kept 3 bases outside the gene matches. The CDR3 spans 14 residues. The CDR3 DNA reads TGTGCCATCAGTGAGTATGGACAGGCCAATGAGCAGTTCTTC. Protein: CAISEYGQANEQFF.

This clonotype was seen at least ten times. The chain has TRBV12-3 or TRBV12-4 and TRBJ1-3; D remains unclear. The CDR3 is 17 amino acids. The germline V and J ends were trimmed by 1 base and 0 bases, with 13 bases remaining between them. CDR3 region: CASSLVASLHSGNTIYF. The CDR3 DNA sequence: TGTGCCAGCAGTTTAGTTGCCAGCCTTCACTCTGGAAACACCATATATTTT.

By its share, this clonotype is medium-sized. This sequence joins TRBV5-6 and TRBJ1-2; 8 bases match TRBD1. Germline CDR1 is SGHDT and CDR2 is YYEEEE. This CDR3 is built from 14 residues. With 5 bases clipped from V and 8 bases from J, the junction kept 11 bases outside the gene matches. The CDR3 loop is CASSLRTGSGGYTF. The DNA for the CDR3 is TGTGCCAGCAGTTTGAGGACAGGGTCAGGAGGCTACACCTTC.

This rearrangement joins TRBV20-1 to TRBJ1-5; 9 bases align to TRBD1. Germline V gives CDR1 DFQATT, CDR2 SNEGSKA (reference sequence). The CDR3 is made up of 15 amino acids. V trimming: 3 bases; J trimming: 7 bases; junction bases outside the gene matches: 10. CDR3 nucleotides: TGCAGTGCTAGTGCTAAAACAGGGGGCAGCCAGCCCCAGCATTTT. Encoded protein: CSASAKTGGSQPQHF.

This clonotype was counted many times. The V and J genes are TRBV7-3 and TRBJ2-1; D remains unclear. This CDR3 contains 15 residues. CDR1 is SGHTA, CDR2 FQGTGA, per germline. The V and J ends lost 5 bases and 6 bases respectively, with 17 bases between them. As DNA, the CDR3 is TGTGCCAGCAGCCCACATCATCAGGTGGGCAATGAGCAGTTCTTC. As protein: CASSPHHQVGNEQFF.

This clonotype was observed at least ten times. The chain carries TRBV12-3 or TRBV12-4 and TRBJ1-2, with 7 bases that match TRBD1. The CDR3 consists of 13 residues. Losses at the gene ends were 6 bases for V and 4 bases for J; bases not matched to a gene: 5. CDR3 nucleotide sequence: TGTGCCAGCAGGAGGGGGCTGGTCTATGGCTACACCTTC. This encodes CASRRGLVYGYTF.

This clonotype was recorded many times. The CDR3 coding sequence is TGCAGTGCTAGAGTGGGGGGAACCTACGAGCAGTACTTC. Its translation is CSARVGGTYEQYF. The genes are TRBV20-1 and TRBJ2-7; TRBD2 is a possible D gene (6 bases). The V gene's germline CDR1 is DFQATT and CDR2 SNEGSKA (reference sequence). Trimming removed 1 base at V and 2 bases at J, with 9 bases between. This CDR3 has 13 residues.

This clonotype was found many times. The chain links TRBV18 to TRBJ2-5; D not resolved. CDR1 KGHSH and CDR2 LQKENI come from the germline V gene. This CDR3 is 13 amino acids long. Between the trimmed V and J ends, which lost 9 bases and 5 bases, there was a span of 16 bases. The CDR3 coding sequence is TGTGCCAGTAAGGACGCGGTATCGGAGACCCAGTACTTC. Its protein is CASKDAVSETQYF.

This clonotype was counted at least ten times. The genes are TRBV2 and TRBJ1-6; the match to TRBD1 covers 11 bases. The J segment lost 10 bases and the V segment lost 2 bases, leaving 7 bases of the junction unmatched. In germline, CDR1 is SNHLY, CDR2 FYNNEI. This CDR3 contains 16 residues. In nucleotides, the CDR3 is TGTGCCAGCAGTGAAATCGGACAGGGGGCTGAATCACCCCTCCACTTT. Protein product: CASSEIGQGAESPLHF.

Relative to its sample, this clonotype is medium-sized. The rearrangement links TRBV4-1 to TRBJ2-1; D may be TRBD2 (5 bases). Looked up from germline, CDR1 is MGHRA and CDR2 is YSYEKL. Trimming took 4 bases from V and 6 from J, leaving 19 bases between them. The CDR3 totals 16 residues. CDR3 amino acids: CASSRLSGSQVNEQFF. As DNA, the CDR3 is TGCGCCAGCAGCCGTCTATCGGGGTCCCAAGTCAATGAGCAGTTCTTC.

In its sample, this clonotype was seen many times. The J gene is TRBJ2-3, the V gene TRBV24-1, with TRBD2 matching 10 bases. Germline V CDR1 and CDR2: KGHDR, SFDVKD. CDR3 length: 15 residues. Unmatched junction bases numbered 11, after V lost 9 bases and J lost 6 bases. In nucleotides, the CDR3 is TGTGCCACCCGTAGAGCGGGAGGGCCCTCGGATACGCAGTATTTT. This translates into CATRRAGGPSDTQYF.

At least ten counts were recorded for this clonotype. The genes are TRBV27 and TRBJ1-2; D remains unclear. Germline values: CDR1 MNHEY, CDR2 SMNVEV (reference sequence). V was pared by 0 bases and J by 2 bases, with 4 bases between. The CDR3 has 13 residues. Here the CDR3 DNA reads TGTGCCAGCAGTTTATCATCGAACTATGGCTACACCTTC. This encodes CASSLSSNYGYTF.

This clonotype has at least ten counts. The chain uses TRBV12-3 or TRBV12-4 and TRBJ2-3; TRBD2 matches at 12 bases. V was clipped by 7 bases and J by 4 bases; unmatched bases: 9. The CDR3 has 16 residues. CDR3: CASTRLAGAPSDTQYF. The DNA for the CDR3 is TGTGCCAGCACTAGACTAGCGGGGGCCCCCTCAGATACGCAGTATTTT.

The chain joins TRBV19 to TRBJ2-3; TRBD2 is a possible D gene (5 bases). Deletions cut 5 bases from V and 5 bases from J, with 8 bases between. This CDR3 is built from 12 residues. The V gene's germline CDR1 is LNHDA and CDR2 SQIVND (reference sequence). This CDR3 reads CASSEGGDTQYF. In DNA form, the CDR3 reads TGTGCCAGTAGTGAGGGTGGAGATACGCAGTATTTT.

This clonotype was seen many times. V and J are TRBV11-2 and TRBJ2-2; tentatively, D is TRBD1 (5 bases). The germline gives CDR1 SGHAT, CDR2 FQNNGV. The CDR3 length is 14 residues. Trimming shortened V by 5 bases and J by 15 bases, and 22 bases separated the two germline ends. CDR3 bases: TGTGCCAGCAGCCCGCGACAGTCCGACGAGATGGTGTTTTTT. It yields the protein CASSPRQSDEMVFF.

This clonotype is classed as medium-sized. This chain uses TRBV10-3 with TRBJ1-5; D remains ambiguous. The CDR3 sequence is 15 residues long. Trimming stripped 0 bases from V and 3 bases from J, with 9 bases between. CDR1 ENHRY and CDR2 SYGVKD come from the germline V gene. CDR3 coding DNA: TGTGCCATCAGTGAGTCGGGCGGGCCCAATCAGCCCCAGCATTTT. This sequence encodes CAISESGGPNQPQHF.

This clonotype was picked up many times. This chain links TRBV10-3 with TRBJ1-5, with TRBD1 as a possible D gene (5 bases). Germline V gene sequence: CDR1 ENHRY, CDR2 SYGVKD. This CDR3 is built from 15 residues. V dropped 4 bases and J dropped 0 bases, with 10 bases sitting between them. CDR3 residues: CAISGGATSNQPQHF. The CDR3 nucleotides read TGTGCCATCAGTGGAGGGGCGACTAGCAATCAGCCCCAGCATTTT.

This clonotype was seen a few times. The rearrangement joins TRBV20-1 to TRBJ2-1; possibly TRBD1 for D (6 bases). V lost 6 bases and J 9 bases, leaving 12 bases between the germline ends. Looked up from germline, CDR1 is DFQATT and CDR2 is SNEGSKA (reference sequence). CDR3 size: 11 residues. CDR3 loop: CSARTDTEQFF. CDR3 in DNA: TGCAGTGCCAGGACAGATACTGAGCAGTTCTTC.

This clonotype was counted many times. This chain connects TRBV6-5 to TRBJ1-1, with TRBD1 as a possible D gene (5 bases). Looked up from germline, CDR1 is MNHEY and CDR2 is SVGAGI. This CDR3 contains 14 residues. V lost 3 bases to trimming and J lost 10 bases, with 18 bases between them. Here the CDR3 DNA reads TGTGCCAGCAGTTATTCGCAGGGTTCTACTACAGCTTTCTTT. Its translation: CASSYSQGSTTAFF.

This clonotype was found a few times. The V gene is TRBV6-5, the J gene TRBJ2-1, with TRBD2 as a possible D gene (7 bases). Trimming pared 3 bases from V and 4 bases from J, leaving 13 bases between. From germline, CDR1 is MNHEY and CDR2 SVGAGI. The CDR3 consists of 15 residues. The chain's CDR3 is CASSYTGGLYNEQFF. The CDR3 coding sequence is TGTGCCAGCAGTTATACCGGGGGGCTGTACAATGAGCAGTTCTTC.

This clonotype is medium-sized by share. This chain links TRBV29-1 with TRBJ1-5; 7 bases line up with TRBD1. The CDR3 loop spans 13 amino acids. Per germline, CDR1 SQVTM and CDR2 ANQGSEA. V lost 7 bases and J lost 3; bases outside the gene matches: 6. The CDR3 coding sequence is TGCAGCGCCAAGACAGGGAACAATCAGCCCCAGCATTTT. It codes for CSAKTGNNQPQHF.

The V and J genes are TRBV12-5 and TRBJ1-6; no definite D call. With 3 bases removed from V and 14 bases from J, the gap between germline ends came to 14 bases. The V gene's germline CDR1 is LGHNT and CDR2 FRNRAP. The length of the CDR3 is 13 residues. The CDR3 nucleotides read TGTGCTAGTGGTTTAGGAGAGGGCCCAACCCTCCACTTT. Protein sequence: CASGLGEGPTLHF.

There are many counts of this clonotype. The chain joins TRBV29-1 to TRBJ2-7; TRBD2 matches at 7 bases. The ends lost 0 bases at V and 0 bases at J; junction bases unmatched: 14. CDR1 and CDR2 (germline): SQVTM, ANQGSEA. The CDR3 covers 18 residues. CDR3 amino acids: CSVEDPAGEKASSYEQYV. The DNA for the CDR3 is TGCAGCGTTGAAGACCCGGCGGGGGAGAAAGCCAGCTCCTACGAGCAGTACGTC.

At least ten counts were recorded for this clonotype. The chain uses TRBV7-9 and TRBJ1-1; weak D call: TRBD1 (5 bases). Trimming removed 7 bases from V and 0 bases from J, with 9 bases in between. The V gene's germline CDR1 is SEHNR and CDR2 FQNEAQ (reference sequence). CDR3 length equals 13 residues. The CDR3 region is CASMQGMNTEAFF. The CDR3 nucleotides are TGTGCCAGCATGCAGGGAATGAACACTGAAGCTTTCTTT.

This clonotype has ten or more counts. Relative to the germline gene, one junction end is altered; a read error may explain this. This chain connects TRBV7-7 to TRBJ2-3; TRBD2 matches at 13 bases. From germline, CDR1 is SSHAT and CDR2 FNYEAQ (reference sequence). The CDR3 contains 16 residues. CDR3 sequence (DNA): TGTGCTAGCAGCATTGGGACTAGCGGGAACACAGATACGCAGTATTTT. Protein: CASSIGTSGNTDTQYF.

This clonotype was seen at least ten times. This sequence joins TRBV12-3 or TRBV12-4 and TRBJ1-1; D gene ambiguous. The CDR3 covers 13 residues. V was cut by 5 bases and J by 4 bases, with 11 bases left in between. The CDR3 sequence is CASSPREGTEAFF. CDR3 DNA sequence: TGTGCCAGCAGTCCGAGGGAGGGCACTGAAGCTTTCTTT.